The T cell receptor beta chain described here comes from a study of PD-L1 blockade in urothelial cancer (dated by TCRdb to between 2016 and 2019). Context from the whole study: Every patient began therapy at some point between 2013 and 2015 and was given atezolizumab 1,200 mg intravenously every 3 weeks. TCR sequencing covered pretreatment tumor samples and matched, serially collected peripheral blood taken before and after atezolizumab treatment. The study was an exploratory multi-omic analysis of somatic, immune and clinical correlates of response to PD-L1 blockade with atezolizumab in urothelial cancer. Blood samples were analyzed at two time points: 3 weeks after treatment start (second dose) and 6 weeks after treatment start. Blood samples gave median yields of about 140,000 T cells and some 84,000 unique TCRs, along with a median clonality of around 0.08. Durable clinical benefit was defined as a progression-free survival longer than 6 months, and TCR features were additionally tested against progression-free survival and overall survival. Durable clinical benefit was achieved by nine patients and was not achieved by 20 patients. Twenty-nine patients had pretreatment blood TCR-seq, roughly 24 had at least one posttreatment blood collection, and roughly 24 had tumor TCR-seq. In the same patients, pretreatment tumors underwent whole exome sequencing and RNA sequencing in addition to TCR sequencing. Patients had an ECOG performance status of 0 or 1 and had received between 0 and 3 prior chemotherapy regimens. About 85% of the roughly 29 patients were identified as males with urothelial cancer of bladder origin, and a prior smoking history was reported by 18 of 29 patients. What the research found in general, with its limitations: A pretreatment peripheral blood TCR clonality below the median was linked to improved progression-free and overall survival. Because the sample size was small (n ≈ 27) and many exploratory analyses were performed, the results are intended to be hypothesis-generating. At 3 weeks after the start of treatment, tumor-associated TCR clones in peripheral blood had expanded more in patients with durable benefit (n ≈ 24, p = 0.022).

The germline V gene provides CDR1 SGDLS and CDR2 YYNGEE. The CDR3 has 13 amino acids, counting the end cysteine and phenylalanine. This entry keeps only the CDR3 DNA: 39 bases, framed from base 1. The V end gives up 5 bases and the J end 4 bases, leaving 5 bases in the junction not matched to a gene. Synthetic TCR analog templates were spiked into each PCR to estimate absolute template abundance from read counts. Using the immunoSEQ assay, TCRbeta CDR3 regions were amplified from genomic DNA with bias-controlled V and J gene primers. Sequencing of rearranged TCRbeta segments was done at approximately 20X coverage. In the source study's methods: Clustering was used to correct sequencing errors, and CDR3s were annotated against IMGT to assign V, D and J genes. Downstream analyses used only productive TCRbeta rearrangements, leaving out any out-of-frame or stop-codon sequences. Clonality was computed as one minus Shannon entropy normalized by the log of the number of unique productive sequences. Fisher's exact test with Benjamini-Hochberg correction, using a cutoff of adjusted p below 0.01, was how clones that differed between time points or between blood and tumor were identified. TCRdb mirrors the immuneACCESS table, restricted to in-frame sequences. Some clones are absent from its copies; in checked studies, under half trace to an unresolved V gene, and the reason for the others is unknown. V, J and clone size derive from that table, while D and trimming were established from the DNA sequence. For this sample there are around 40,000 clones; more than 85% appear just once. The ten largest clones take up roughly 2.1% of the sample.

The cohort included 25 to 30 patients with locally advanced or metastatic urothelial carcinoma who were treated at Memorial Sloan Kettering on a trial protocol. Peripheral blood mononuclear cells were collected from each patient pretreatment and during treatment, giving between 1 and 8 total time points per patient. The Qiagen DNeasy Blood extraction kit was used to purify genomic DNA from total PBMCs and from tumor samples. PBMCs were collected pretreatment and during treatment, and were isolated and stored as previously described. To note about this clone: What this receptor recognizes is not known. Base qualities are missing; no much larger clone stands one base away.

The starting material was PBMCs, obtained around atezolizumab (anti-PD-L1) treatment. The rearranged segments are TRBV9 and TRBJ1-2, with TRBD1 matching 7 junction bases. This clonotype was sampled from a man in his sixties with urothelial cancer. CDR3 loop: CASSSTGTYGYTF. The DNA sequence is TGTGCCAGCAGTTCGACAGGGACCTATGGCTACACCTTC. The CDR3 plus the reference TRBV9 and TRBJ1-2 genes for the other parts give the full variable domain: DSGVTQTPKHLITATGQRVTLRCSPRSGDLSVYWYQQSLDQGLQFLIQYYNGEERAKGNILERFSAQQFPDLHSELNLSSLELGDSALYFCASSSTGTYGYTFGSGTRLTVV.